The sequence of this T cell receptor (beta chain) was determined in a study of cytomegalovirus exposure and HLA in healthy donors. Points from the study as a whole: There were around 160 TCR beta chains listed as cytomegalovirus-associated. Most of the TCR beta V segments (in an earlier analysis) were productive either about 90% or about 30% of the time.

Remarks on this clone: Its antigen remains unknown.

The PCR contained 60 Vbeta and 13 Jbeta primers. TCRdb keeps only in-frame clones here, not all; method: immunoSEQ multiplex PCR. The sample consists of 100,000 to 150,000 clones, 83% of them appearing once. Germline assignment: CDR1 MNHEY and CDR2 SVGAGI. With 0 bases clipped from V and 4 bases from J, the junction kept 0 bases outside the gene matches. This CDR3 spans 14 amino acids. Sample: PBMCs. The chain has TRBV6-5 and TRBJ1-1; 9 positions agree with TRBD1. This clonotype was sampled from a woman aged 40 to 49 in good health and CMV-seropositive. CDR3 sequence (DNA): TGTGCCAGCAGTTACTCGACAGGGGGCACTGAAGCTTTCTTT. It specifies CASSYSTGGTEAFF.